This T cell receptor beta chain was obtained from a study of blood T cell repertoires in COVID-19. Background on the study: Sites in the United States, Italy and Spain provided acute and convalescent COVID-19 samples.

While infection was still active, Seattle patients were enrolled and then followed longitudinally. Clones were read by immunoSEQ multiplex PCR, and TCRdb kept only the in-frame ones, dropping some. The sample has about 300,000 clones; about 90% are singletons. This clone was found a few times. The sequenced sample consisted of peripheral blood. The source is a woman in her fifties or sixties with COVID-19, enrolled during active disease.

The CDR3 sequence is CASRGLAATGELFF. The CDR3 DNA is TGTGCCAGCAGAGGACTAGCGGCAACCGGGGAGCTGTTTTTT. The rearrangement links TRBV6-5 to TRBJ2-2; 10 bases align to TRBD2. The CDR3 loop spans 14 amino acids. Germline V CDR1 and CDR2: MNHEY, SVGAGI. Germline trimming cut 6 bases from V and 5 bases from J; bases unmatched to any gene: 3.